This TCR beta chain was found in a study of neurological immune-mediated disorders. Study information: The roughly 34 multiple sclerosis patients comprised roughly 30 that were relapsing-remitting and 3 that were secondary progressive.

Per germline, CDR1 SGHTA and CDR2 FQGNSA. The V segment lost 5 bases and the J segment 3 bases; nucleotides outside the gene matches: 9. The CDR3 runs to 16 residues. This clonotype was observed many times. 5'RACE employing 10-nucleotide random UMIs yielded the cDNA. TCRdb re-called the 5' RACE reads through MiXCR, storing one row per CDR3 protein. The table lists about 60,000 distinct CDR3 sequences, 3% to 4% of them singletons. The source is a woman in her forties or fifties with multiple sclerosis. The chain is built from TRBV7-2 and TRBJ2-3; 9 nucleotides line up with TRBD1. The sample consisted of PBMCs. The CDR3 sequence is CASSPGTGRGTDTQYF. The CDR3 bases are TGTGCCAGCAGCCCCGGGACAGGGCGAGGGACAGATACGCAGTATTTT.